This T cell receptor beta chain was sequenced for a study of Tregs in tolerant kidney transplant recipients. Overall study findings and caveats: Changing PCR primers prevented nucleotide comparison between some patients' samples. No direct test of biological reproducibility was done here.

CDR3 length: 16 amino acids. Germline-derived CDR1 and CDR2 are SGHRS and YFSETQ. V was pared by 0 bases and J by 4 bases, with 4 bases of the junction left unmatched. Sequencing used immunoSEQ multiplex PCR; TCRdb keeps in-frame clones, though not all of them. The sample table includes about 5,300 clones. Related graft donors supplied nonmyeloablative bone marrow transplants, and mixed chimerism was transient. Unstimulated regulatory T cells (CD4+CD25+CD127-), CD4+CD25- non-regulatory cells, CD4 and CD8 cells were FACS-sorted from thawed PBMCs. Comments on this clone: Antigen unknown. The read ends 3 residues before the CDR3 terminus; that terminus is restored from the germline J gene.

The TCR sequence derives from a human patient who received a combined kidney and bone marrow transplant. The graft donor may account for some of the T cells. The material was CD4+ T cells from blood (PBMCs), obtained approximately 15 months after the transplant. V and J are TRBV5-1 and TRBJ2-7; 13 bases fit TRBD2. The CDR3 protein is CASSLGLLAGGYEQYF. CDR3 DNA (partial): TGCGCCAGCAGCTTGGGTCTACTAGCGGGGGGGTACGAG.